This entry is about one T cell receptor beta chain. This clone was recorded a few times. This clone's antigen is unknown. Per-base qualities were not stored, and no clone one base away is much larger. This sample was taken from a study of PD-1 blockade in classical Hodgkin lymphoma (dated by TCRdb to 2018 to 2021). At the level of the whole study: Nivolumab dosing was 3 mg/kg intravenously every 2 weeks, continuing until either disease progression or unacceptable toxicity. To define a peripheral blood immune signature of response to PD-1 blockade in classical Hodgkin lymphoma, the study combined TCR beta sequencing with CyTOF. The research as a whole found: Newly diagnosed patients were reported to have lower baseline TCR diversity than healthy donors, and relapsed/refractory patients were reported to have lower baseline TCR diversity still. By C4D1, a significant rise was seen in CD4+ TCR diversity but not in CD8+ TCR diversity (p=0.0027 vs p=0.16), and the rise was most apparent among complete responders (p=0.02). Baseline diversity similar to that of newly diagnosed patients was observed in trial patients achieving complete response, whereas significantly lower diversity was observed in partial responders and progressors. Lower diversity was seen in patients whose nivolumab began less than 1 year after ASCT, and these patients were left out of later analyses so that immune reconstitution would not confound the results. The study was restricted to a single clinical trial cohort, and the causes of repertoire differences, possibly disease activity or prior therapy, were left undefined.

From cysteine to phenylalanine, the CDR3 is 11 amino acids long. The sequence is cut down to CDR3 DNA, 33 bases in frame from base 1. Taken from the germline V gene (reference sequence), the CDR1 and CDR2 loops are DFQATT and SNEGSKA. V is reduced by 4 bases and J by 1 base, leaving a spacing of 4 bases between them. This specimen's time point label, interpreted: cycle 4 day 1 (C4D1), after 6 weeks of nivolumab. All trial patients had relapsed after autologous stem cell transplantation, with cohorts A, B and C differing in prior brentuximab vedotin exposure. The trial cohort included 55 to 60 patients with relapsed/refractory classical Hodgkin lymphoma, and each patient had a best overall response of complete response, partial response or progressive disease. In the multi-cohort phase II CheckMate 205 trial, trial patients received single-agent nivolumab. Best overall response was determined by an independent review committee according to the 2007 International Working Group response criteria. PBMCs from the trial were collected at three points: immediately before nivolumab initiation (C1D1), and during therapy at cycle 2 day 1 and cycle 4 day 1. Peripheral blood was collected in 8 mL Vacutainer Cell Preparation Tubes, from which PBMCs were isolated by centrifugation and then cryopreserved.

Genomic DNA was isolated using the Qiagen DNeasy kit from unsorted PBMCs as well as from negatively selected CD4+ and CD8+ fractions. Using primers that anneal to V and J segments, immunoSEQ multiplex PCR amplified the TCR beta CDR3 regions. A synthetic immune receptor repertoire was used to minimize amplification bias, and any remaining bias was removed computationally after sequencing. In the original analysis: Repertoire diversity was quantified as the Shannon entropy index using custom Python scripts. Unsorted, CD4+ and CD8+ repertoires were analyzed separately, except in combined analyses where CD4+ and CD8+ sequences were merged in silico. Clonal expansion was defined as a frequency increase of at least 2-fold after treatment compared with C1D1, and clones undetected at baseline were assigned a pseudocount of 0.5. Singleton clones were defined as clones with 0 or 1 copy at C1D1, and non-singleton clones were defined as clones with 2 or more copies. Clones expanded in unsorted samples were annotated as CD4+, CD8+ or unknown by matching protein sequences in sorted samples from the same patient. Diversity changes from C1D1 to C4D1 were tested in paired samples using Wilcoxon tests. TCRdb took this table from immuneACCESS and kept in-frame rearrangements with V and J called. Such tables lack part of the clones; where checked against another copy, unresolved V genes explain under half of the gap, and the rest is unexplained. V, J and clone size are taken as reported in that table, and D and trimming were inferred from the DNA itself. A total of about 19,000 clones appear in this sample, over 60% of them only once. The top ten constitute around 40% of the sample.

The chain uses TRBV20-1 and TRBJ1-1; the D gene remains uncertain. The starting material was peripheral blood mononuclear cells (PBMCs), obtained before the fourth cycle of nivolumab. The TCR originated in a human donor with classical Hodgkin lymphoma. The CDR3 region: CSAKGNTEAFF. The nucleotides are TGCAGTGCTAAGGGGAACACTGAAGCTTTCTTT.